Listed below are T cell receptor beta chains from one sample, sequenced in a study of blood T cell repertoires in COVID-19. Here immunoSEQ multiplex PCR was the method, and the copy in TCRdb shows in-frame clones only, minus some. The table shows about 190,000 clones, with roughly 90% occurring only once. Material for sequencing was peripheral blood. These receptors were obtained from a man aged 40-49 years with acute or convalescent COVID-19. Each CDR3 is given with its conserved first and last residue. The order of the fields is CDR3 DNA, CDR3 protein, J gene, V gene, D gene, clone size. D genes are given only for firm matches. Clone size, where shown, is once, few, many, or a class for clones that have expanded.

TGTGCCAGCAGCCCCCGGGGGGGGGACTATGGCTACACCTTC | CASSPRGGDYGYTF | TRBJ1-2 | TRBV6-5 | NA | NA
TGTGCCTGGACCGGGACAGGGGGATACTATGGCTACACCTTC | CAWTGTGGYYGYTF | TRBJ1-2 | TRBV30 | TRBD1 | NA
TGTGCCATACGGGACAGTGCTAACTATGGCTACACCTTC | CAIRDSANYGYTF | TRBJ1-2 | TRBV6-6 | TRBD1 | NA
TGCAGCGTTGAAGATGTGGAGGGGTTAGCGGGGCGAGACATTCAGTACTTC | CSVEDVEGLAGRDIQYF | TRBJ2-4 | TRBV29-1 | TRBD2 | once
TGTGCCAGCAGCGTAGCCGCGGGGGGAGGCGAGCAGTACTTC | CASSVAAGGGEQYF | TRBJ2-7 | TRBV9 | TRBD2 | NA
TGTGCCAGCTCAAGCGACAGGGCTGGGGGCGAGCAGTACTTC | CASSSDRAGGEQYF | TRBJ2-7 | TRBV18 | TRBD1 | once
TGTGCCAGTAAAAACGGACTGGCCGGGGAGACCCAGTACTTC | CASKNGLAGETQYF | TRBJ2-5 | TRBV19 | NA | NA
TGCGCCAGCAGCCAAGGACTAGCGGTCCGCACAGATACGCAGTATTTT | CASSQGLAVRTDTQYF | TRBJ2-3 | TRBV4-1 | TRBD2 | NA
TGTGCCAGCAGGTACGGGGGTAGCACAGATACGCAGTATTTT | CASRYGGSTDTQYF | TRBJ2-3 | TRBV7-2 | NA | NA
TGTGCCAGCAGCCCCCGACAGGGGCACGATCAGCCCCAGCATTTT | CASSPRQGHDQPQHF | TRBJ1-5 | TRBV27 | TRBD1 | NA
TGCGCCAGCAGCTTGGAAGGAGCGACCCGAGAGACCCAGTACTTC | CASSLEGATRETQYF | TRBJ2-5 | TRBV5-1 | NA | NA
TGTGCCAGCAGTGCCCGACAGACCTCCTACGAGCAGTACTTC | CASSARQTSYEQYF | TRBJ2-7 | TRBV25-1 | NA | NA
TGTGCCAGCTCACCACTTCCCCCGGACAGGGGTAACTATGGCTACACCTTC | CASSPLPPDRGNYGYTF | TRBJ1-2 | TRBV18 | TRBD1 | NA
TGTGCCAGCAGAAGGACAGGGGAGAGCTCCTACAATGAGCAGTTCTTC | CASRRTGESSYNEQFF | TRBJ2-1 | TRBV7-9 | TRBD1 | NA
TGTGCCAGCAGCTTAGGCCGGGGGGCCGGAAATGAGCAGTTCTTC | CASSLGRGAGNEQFF | TRBJ2-1 | TRBV7-2 | NA | NA
TGTGCCAGCAGCTTTCCCAGAGGGAGCACAGATACGCAGTATTTT | CASSFPRGSTDTQYF | TRBJ2-3 | TRBV7-9 | NA | NA
TGTGCCTGGACGGGACAGGGGAATCAGCCCCAGCATTTT | CAWTGQGNQPQHF | TRBJ1-5 | TRBV30 | TRBD1 | few
TGTGCCAGCAGCTTGGACAGCCTTAGCTCCTACAATGAGCAGTTCTTC | CASSLDSLSSYNEQFF | TRBJ2-1 | TRBV5-8 | NA | NA
TGCAGTGCTAGATTAGGGACAGGGGAATATTTT | CSARLGTGEYF | TRBJ1-3 | TRBV20-1 | TRBD1 | NA
TGCGCCAGCAGCCAAGAAACGACAGGGAAGACTGAAGCTTTCTTT | CASSQETTGKTEAFF | TRBJ1-1 | TRBV4-1 | TRBD1 | NA
TGTGCCAGCAGTGGGACAGGGGGAGATGGCTACACCTTC | CASSGTGGDGYTF | TRBJ1-2 | TRBV12-3/TRBV12-4 | TRBD1 | NA
TGCGCCAGCAGCTTGGGCCAGAGAGGCTACGAGCAGTACTTC | CASSLGQRGYEQYF | TRBJ2-7 | TRBV5-1 | NA | NA
TGCAGCGTCGAGAGCCGGGGGGCAGGGAAAGGGGAAGGCTACACCTTC | CSVESRGAGKGEGYTF | TRBJ1-2 | TRBV29-1 | NA | few
TGTGCCACCAGCCCAGGGGGGCGGGAGACCCAGTACTTC | CATSPGGRETQYF | TRBJ2-5 | TRBV24-1 | NA | NA
TGTGCCAGCAGCTTAGGAGGGTTCTACGGCTACACCTTC | CASSLGGFYGYTF | TRBJ1-2 | TRBV7-2 | NA | NA
TGTGCCAGCAGTTTATTCGGGGGGCGGGTAGGTAATTCACCCCTCCACTTT | CASSLFGGRVGNSPLHF | TRBJ1-6 | TRBV27 | NA | once
TGTGCCAGCAGACTCTCAGGGGTGGATTGGAATCAGCCCCAGCATTTT | CASRLSGVDWNQPQHF | TRBJ1-5 | TRBV6-6 | NA | NA